This T cell receptor beta chain was recovered during a study of OX40 agonist ivuxolimab in advanced cancers. Study at large: Patients got intravenous ivuxolimab at 0.01 to 10 mg/kg every 2 weeks. From 23 to 79 years was the age range, with a mean of around 54 years, and over 80% were male. General study points: Some nonresponders additionally presented with little normalized T-cell clonal expansion.

In this sample, this clone turned up a few times. The antigen remains undetermined. Clones were read by immunoSEQ multiplex PCR, and TCRdb kept only the in-frame ones, dropping some. The data hold some 74,000 clones, with 82% observed a single time. Germline V gene lookup returns CDR1 SEHNR and CDR2 FQNEAQ (reference sequence). Trimming left V 4 bases short and J 5 bases short, with 11 bases between. This CDR3 contains 13 residues. This chain links TRBV7-9 with TRBJ1-1; D gene uncertain. Sequences were derived from CD4+ or CD8+ T cells sorted from blood, sampled in a trial of the OX40 agonist ivuxolimab. This receptor was taken from an adult with an advanced solid tumor such as melanoma, head and neck, liver or kidney cancer. CDR3: CASSSLAETEAFF. The CDR3 DNA reads TGTGCCAGCAGCTCCTTAGCAGAGACTGAAGCTTTCTTT. The full variable domain, with the rest looked up from reference TRBV7-9 and TRBJ1-1, is DTGVSQNPRHKITKRGQNVTFRCDPISEHNRLYWYRQTLGQGPEFLTYFQNEAQLEKSRLLSDRFSAERPKGSFSTLEIQRTEQGDSAMYLCASSSLAETEAFFGQGTRLTVV.